This T cell receptor (beta chain) was sequenced in a study of blood T cells in healthy people across ages. In germline, CDR1 is SGHVS, CDR2 FQNEAQ. This CDR3 is built from 17 residues. V lost 5 bases, J lost 3 bases, and 22 bases lay in between. Alongside a J-beta primer mix, a sample-barcoded 5' primer served in a second PCR lasting about 7 to 12 cycles. Each CDR3 protein gets one entry after TCRdb re-called the 5' RACE reads with MiXCR. The sample includes approximately 940,000 distinct CDR3 sequences, roughly 43% of them seen just once. The sequenced material came from blood. The gene calls are TRBV7-8 and TRBJ1-1; D gene ambiguous. The receptor was isolated from a man under 40 in good health. For the CDR3, the DNA is TGTGCCAGCAGCCGAAGGTATGGGCAGCTTCCGGACACTGAAGCTTTCTTT. This gives the protein CASSRRYGQLPDTEAFF.